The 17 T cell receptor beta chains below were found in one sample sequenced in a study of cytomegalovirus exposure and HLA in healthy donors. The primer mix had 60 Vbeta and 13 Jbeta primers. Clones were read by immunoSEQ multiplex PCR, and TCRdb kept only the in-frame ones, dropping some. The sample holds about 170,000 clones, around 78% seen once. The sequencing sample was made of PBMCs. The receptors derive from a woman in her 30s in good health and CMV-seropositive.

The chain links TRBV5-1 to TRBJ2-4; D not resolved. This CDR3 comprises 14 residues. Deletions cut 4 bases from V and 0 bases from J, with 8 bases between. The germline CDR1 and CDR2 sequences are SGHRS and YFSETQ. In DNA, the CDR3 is TGCGCCAGCAGCCCGGTTCTAGCCAAAAACATTCAGTACTTC. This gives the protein CASSPVLAKNIQYF.

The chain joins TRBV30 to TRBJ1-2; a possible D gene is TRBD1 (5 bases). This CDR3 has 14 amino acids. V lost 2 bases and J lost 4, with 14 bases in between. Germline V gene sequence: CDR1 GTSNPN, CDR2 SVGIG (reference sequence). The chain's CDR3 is CAWSPPEGSYGYTF. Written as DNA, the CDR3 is TGTGCCTGGAGTCCTCCGGAGGGGAGCTATGGCTACACCTTC.

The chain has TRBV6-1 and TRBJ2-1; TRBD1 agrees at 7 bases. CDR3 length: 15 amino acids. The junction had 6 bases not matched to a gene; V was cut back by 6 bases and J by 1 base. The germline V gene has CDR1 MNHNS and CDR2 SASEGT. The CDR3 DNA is TGTGCCAGCAGAGCCAGGACAGGTTCCTACAATGAGCAGTTCTTC. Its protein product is CASRARTGSYNEQFF.

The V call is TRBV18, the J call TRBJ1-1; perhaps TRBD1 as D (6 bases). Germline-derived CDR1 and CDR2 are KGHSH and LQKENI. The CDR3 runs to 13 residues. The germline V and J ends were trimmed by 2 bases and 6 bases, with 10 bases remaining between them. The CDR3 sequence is CASSPSAGAEAFF. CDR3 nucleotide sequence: TGTGCCAGCTCACCATCGGCAGGGGCTGAAGCTTTCTTT.

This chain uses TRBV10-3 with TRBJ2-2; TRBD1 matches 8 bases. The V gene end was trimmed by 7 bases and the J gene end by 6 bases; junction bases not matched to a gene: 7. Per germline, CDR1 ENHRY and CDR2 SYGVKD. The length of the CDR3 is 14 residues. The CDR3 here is CAINRQGASGELFF. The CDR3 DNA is TGTGCCATCAATCGGCAGGGGGCCTCCGGGGAGCTGTTTTTT.

CDR3 sequence (DNA): TGCGCCAGCAGCTGGACGACTAGTACGCTTGAGCAGTTCTTC. It encodes CASSWTTSTLEQFF. V usage is TRBV5-1 and J usage is TRBJ2-1; maybe TRBD2 (6 bases). The CDR3 is 14 residues long. The germline V gene encodes CDR1 SGHRS and CDR2 YFSETQ. The ends were cut back, 3 bases at V and 9 bases at J, with 16 bases in the middle.

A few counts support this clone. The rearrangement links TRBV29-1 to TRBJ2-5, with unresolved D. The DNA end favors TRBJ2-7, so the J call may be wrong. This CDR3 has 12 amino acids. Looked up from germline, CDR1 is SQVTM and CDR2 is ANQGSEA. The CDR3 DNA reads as TGCAGCGTTGTGCGGCCCCCATACGAGCAGTACTTC. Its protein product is CSVVRPPYEQYF.

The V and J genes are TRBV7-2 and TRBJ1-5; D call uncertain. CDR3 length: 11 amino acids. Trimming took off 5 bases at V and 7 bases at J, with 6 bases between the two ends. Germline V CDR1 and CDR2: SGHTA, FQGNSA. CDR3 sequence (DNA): TGTGCCAGCAGCCCCCAGCAGCCCCAGCATTTT. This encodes CASSPQQPQHF.

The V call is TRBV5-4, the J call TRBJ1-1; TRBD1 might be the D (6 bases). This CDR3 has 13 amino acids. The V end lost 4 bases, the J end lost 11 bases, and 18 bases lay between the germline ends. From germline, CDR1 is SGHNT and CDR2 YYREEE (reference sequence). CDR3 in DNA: TGTGCCAGCAGCGTGGACAGCCTCTTTAAGGCTTTCTTT. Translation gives CASSVDSLFKAFF. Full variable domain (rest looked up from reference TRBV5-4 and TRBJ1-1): ETGVTQSPTHLIKTRGQQVTLRCSSQSGHNTVSWYQQALGQGPQFIFQYYREEENGRGNFPPRFSGLQFPNYSSELNVNALELDDSALYLCASSVDSLFKAFFGQGTRLTVV.

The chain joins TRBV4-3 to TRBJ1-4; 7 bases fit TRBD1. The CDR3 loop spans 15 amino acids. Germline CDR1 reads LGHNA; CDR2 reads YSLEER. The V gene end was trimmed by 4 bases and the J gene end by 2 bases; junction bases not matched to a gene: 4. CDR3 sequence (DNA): TGCGCCAGCAGCCCCCAGGGGGTCACTAATGAAAAACTGTTTTTT. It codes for CASSPQGVTNEKLFF.

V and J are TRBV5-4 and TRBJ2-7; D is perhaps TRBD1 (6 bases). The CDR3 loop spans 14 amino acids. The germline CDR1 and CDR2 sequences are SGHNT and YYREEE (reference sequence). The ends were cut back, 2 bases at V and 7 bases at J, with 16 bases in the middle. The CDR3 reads CASSLSSGGSEQYF. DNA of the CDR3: TGTGCCAGCAGCTTAAGTTCTGGGGGCAGTGAGCAGTACTTC.

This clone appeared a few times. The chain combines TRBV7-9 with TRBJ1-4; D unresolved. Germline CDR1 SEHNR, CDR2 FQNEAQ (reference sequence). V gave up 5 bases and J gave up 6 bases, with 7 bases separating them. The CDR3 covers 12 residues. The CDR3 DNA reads TGTGCCAGCAGCCCGCCGGATGAAAAACTGTTTTTT. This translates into CASSPPDEKLFF.

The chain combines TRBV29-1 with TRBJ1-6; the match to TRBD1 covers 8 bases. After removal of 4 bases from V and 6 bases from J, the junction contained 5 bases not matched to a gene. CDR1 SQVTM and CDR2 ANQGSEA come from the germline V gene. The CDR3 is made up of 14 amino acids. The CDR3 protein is CSVGEQGVNSPLHF. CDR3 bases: TGCAGCGTTGGGGAACAGGGGGTTAATTCACCCCTCCACTTT.

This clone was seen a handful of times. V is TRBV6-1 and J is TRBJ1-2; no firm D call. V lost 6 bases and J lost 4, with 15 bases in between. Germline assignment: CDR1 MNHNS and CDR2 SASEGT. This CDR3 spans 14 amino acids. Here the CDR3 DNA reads TGTGCCAGCAGCCCCCGAGCCTTCGGCTATGGCTACACCTTC. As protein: CASSPRAFGYGYTF.

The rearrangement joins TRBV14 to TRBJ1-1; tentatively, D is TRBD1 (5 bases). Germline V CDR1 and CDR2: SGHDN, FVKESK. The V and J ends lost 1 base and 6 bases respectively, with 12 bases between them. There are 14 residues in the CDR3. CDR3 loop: CASSQVRTTAEAFF. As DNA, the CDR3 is TGTGCCAGCAGCCAAGTCCGGACAACCGCTGAAGCTTTCTTT. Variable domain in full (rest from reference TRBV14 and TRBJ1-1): EAGVTQFPSHSVIEKGQTVTLRCDPISGHDNLYWYRRVMGKEIKFLLHFVKESKQDESGMPNNRFLAERTGGTYSTLKVQPAELEDSGVYFCASSQVRTTAEAFFGQGTRLTVV.

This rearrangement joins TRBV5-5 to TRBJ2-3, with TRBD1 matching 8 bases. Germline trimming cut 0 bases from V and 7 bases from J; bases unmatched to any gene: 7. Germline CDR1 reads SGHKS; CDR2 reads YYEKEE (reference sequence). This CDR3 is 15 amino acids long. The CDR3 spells CASSLVAGGSNTQYF. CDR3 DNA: TGTGCCAGCAGCTTGGTGGCAGGGGGCTCGAATACGCAGTATTTT.

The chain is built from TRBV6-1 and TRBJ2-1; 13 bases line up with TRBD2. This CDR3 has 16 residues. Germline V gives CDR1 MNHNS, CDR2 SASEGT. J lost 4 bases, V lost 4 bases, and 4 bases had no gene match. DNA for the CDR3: TGTGCCAGCAGTGGACTAGCGGGGGGACCGTACAATGAGCAGTTCTTC. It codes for CASSGLAGGPYNEQFF.